These 27 T cell receptor beta chains were sequenced from one sample in a study of T cell changes during pregnancy in multiple sclerosis. TCRdb keeps only in-frame clones here, not all; method: immunoSEQ multiplex PCR. The table lists some 23,000 clones, approximately 86% of them singletons. Sequenced here: CD4+ T cells from peripheral blood mononuclear cells, sampled in the first trimester of pregnancy. These TCRs come from a female donor in good health, enrolled as a control in a pregnancy study.

The rearrangement uses TRBV28 and TRBJ2-1; the D gene is possibly TRBD1 (6 bases). The germline V and J ends were trimmed by 5 bases and 8 bases, with 13 bases remaining between them. CDR1 is MDHEN and CDR2 is SYDVKM in the germline V gene. The CDR3 covers 13 residues. CDR3 sequence: CASSVQGADEQFF. The CDR3 DNA reads TGTGCCAGCAGTGTACAGGGCGCCGATGAGCAGTTCTTC.

This chain links TRBV5-1 with TRBJ2-5; TRBD2 is a possible D gene (6 bases). Germline V gives CDR1 SGHRS, CDR2 YFSETQ. There are 14 residues in the CDR3. V was clipped by 1 base and J by 3 bases, with 10 bases between them. The CDR3 DNA follows: TGCGCCAGCAGCTTGAGGACTACCAAAGAGACCCAGTACTTC. It is translated as CASSLRTTKETQYF.

This chain uses TRBV5-1 with TRBJ2-7; 7 bases map to TRBD2. The V and J ends lost 5 bases and 6 bases, in that order; junction bases with no gene match: 8. Per germline, CDR1 SGHRS and CDR2 YFSETQ. The CDR3 has 13 residues. The CDR3: CASSSNPGGEQYF. DNA of the CDR3: TGCGCCAGCAGTTCGAACCCGGGGGGCGAGCAGTACTTC. Variable domain in full (rest from reference TRBV5-1 and TRBJ2-7): KAGVTQTPRYLIKTRGQQVTLSCSPISGHRSVSWYQQTPGQGLQFLFEYFSETQRNKGNFPGRFSGRQFSNSRSEMNVSTLELGDSALYLCASSSNPGGEQYFGPGTRLTVT.

J is TRBJ2-1 and V is TRBV6-6, with 10 bases matching TRBD2. The V gene end was trimmed by 0 bases and the J gene end by 9 bases; junction bases not matched to a gene: 5. Germline loops: CDR1 MNHNY, CDR2 SVGAGI (reference sequence). The CDR3 is 15 residues long. In DNA form, the CDR3 reads TGTGCCAGCAGTTACTCACGGACTAGCGGCGGTGAGCAGTTCTTC. Amino acid sequence: CASSYSRTSGGEQFF.

This chain uses TRBV27 with TRBJ1-6, with a possible D match to TRBD1 (6 bases). Germline CDR1 and CDR2: MNHEY and SMNVEV (reference sequence). The length of the CDR3 is 13 residues. V was trimmed by 7 bases and J by 7 bases, leaving 11 bases between them. CDR3 bases: TGTGCCAGCAAAACAGGGTCGAATTCACCCCTCCACTTT. Translated, it gives CASKTGSNSPLHF.

This clone has only a few counts. The chain is built from TRBV5-1 and TRBJ2-3; 8 nucleotides agree with TRBD1. In germline, CDR1 is SGHRS, CDR2 YFSETQ. This CDR3 is built from 13 residues. V trimming: 4 bases; J trimming: 6 bases; junction bases outside the gene matches: 4. CDR3 nucleotides: TGCGCCAGCAGCGTGACAGGGGTGGATACGCAGTATTTT. Amino acid sequence: CASSVTGVDTQYF.

The V gene is TRBV2, the J gene TRBJ2-5; 9 nucleotides match TRBD1. The germline V gene has CDR1 SNHLY and CDR2 FYNNEI. The J segment lost 5 bases and the V segment lost 6 bases, leaving 7 bases of the junction unmatched. There are 14 residues in the CDR3. The CDR3 spells CASSRDRAWETQYF. The CDR3 region has the DNA TGTGCCAGCAGCCGGGACAGGGCTTGGGAGACCCAGTACTTC.

A few counts support this clone. The J gene is TRBJ1-5, the V gene TRBV5-6; D ambiguous. The CDR3 has 15 amino acids. From germline, CDR1 is SGHDT and CDR2 YYEEEE. V was trimmed by 3 bases and J by 3 bases, leaving 13 bases between them. The DNA of the CDR3 is TGTGCCAGCAGCTCTCAGGTTGCTTCCAATCAGCCCCAGCATTTT. This encodes CASSSQVASNQPQHF. Supplemented by reference TRBV5-6 and TRBJ1-5, the full variable domain reads DAGVTQSPTHLIKTRGQQVTLRCSPKSGHDTVSWYQQALGQGPQFIFQYYEEEERQRGNFPDRFSGHQFPNYSSELNVNALLLGDSALYLCASSSQVASNQPQHFGDGTRLSIL.

This clone was observed a few times. The V and J genes are TRBV29-1 and TRBJ2-1; TRBD2 might be the D (6 bases). Germline assignment: CDR1 SQVTM and CDR2 ANQGSEA. The germline V and J ends were trimmed by 4 bases and 4 bases, with 14 bases remaining between them. CDR3 length: 14 residues. Written as DNA, the CDR3 is TGCAGCGTTGTAACGAGACTAGGGTACAATGAGCAGTTCTTC. It is translated as CSVVTRLGYNEQFF.

This clone has just a few counts. This sequence joins TRBV15 and TRBJ1-3; D uncertain. Germline loops: CDR1 LNHNV, CDR2 YYDKDF (reference sequence). This CDR3 spans 14 amino acids. V dropped 8 bases and J dropped 0 bases, with 11 bases sitting between them. The CDR3: CATGGTLSGNTIYF. The CDR3 DNA follows: TGTGCCACCGGCGGCACGCTCTCTGGAAACACCATATATTTT.

This clone has a handful of counts. The chain has TRBV19 and TRBJ2-7; D might be TRBD2 (5 bases). The V gene's germline CDR1 is LNHDA and CDR2 SQIVND (reference sequence). The V and J ends lost 6 bases and 6 bases respectively, with 18 bases between them. The CDR3 spans 14 residues. Here the CDR3 DNA reads TGTGCCAGTAGCTTCCGGGGAGAGTTGGGCGAGCAGTACTTC. It translates to CASSFRGELGEQYF.

This clone came up once. The V gene is TRBV2, the J gene TRBJ2-2, with D possibly TRBD2 on 6 matching bases. V lost 8 bases to trimming and J lost 5 bases, with 15 bases between them. Germline assignment: CDR1 SNHLY and CDR2 FYNNEI. The CDR3 length is 14 residues. Written as DNA, the CDR3 is TGTGCCAGCGGACTATCCCCATCTACCGGGGAGCTGTTTTTT. Translating it yields CASGLSPSTGELFF.

The chain combines TRBV6-1 with TRBJ2-1; D is undetermined. V lost 6 bases and J lost 0, with 6 bases in between. Per the germline V gene, CDR1 is MNHNS and CDR2 is SASEGT. This CDR3 region has 13 residues. The CDR3 protein is CASRLISYNEQFF. The CDR3 DNA sequence: TGTGCCAGCAGACTTATCTCCTACAATGAGCAGTTCTTC.

This chain joins TRBV5-1 and TRBJ2-1; 9 bases map to TRBD1. CDR3 length: 15 residues. J gave up 4 bases and V 2 bases, and 4 bases lay outside the gene matches. Germline V gene sequence: CDR1 SGHRS, CDR2 YFSETQ. As DNA, the CDR3 is TGCGCCAGCAGCTTACAGGGGGCGCCTTACAATGAGCAGTTCTTC. Its translation is CASSLQGAPYNEQFF.

CDR3 amino acids: CASSPGGGAEQPQHF. Written as DNA, the CDR3 is TGTGCCAGCTCACCAGGGGGGGGCGCAGAGCAGCCCCAGCATTTT. The chain is built from TRBV18 and TRBJ1-5, with D possibly being TRBD1 (6 bases). V shed 2 bases and J shed 7 bases, with 15 bases lying between them. This CDR3 has 15 amino acids. The germline V gene has CDR1 KGHSH and CDR2 LQKENI.

This clone occurred a few times. The rearrangement uses TRBV10-1 and TRBJ2-3; TRBD1 aligns across 9 bases. V gave up 6 bases and J gave up 3 bases; unmatched junction bases: 7. The CDR3 sequence is 15 residues long. Per the germline V gene, CDR1 is WNHNN and CDR2 is SYGVQD (reference sequence). CDR3: CASSSGQGTTDTQYF. The DNA for the CDR3 is TGCGCCAGCAGCTCGGGACAGGGTACGACAGATACGCAGTATTTT.

The chain combines TRBV5-6 with TRBJ2-3; D might be TRBD2 (6 bases). There are 15 residues in the CDR3. V was shortened by 4 bases and J by 1 base, with 13 bases between the two germline ends. Germline CDR1 reads SGHDT; CDR2 reads YYEEEE. The CDR3 sequence is CASSVTGRRTDTQYF. CDR3 nucleotides: TGTGCCAGCAGCGTAACCGGGAGACGCACAGATACGCAGTATTTT.

The V and J genes are TRBV28 and TRBJ1-2; tentative D call: TRBD1 (5 bases). The CDR3 sequence is 15 residues long. Deletions cut 6 bases from V and 4 bases from J, with 18 bases between. The V gene's germline CDR1 is MDHEN and CDR2 SYDVKM. In DNA, the CDR3 is TGTGCCAGCAGGCTCCGAGGGGAGGCCGGCTATGGCTACACCTTC. Residues: CASRLRGEAGYGYTF.

The chain joins TRBV19 to TRBJ2-6; D perhaps matches TRBD1 (5 bases). This CDR3 is built from 18 residues. In germline, CDR1 is LNHDA, CDR2 SQIVND (reference sequence). V lost 1 base and J lost 2, with 15 bases in between. CDR3 nucleotide sequence: TGTGCCAGTAGTATAGGCTGGAGAAGGGGTACTGGGGCCAACGTCCTGACTTTC. Its translation is CASSIGWRRGTGANVLTF.

This clone was seen only a few times. The chain links TRBV7-2 to TRBJ1-6, with 8 bases that match TRBD1. The CDR3 is made up of 12 amino acids. Germline CDR1 is SGHTA and CDR2 is FQGNSA. V shed 10 bases and J 7 bases; nucleotides not matched to a gene: 3. Here the CDR3 reads CAIRTGNSPLHF. The CDR3 region has the DNA TGTGCCATACGGACAGGGAATTCACCCCTCCACTTT.

This sequence joins TRBV4-2 and TRBJ2-7; 9 bases line up with TRBD1. This CDR3 region has 17 residues. Germline trimming cut 2 bases from V and 2 bases from J; bases unmatched to any gene: 10. The germline V gene has CDR1 LGHNA and CDR2 YNFKEQ. CDR3 nucleotides: TGTGCCAGCAGCCAACCCCGCCAATGGGACAGGGCCTACGAGCAGTACTTC. It yields the protein CASSQPRQWDRAYEQYF.

This sequence joins TRBV4-1 and TRBJ2-5, with 7 bases lining up with TRBD1. Germline V gene lookup returns CDR1 MGHRA and CDR2 YSYEKL. The V and J ends lost 3 bases and 3 bases, in that order; junction bases with no gene match: 7. This CDR3 is 15 amino acids long. The CDR3 region is CASSHATGTEETQYF. CDR3 sequence (DNA): TGCGCCAGCAGCCACGCCACCGGGACAGAAGAGACCCAGTACTTC.

J is TRBJ1-1 and V is TRBV27; tentatively, D is TRBD1 (5 bases). Germline assignment: CDR1 MNHEY and CDR2 SMNVEV (reference sequence). This CDR3 region has 17 residues. The V end was cut by 2 bases, the J end by 3 bases, with 19 bases between. CDR3 region: CASSLRSAGKFDTEAFF. The CDR3, as DNA: TGTGCCAGCAGTTTAAGGTCGGCAGGGAAGTTTGACACTGAAGCTTTCTTT.

A few counts support this clone. CDR3 sequence reads: CASRADRYYNSPLHF. The CDR3 coding sequence is TGTGCCAGCCGAGCGGACAGATACTATAATTCACCCCTCCACTTT. The J gene is TRBJ1-6, the V gene TRBV6-5, with D possibly being TRBD1 (6 bases). The CDR3 runs 15 residues. Germline V gives CDR1 MNHEY, CDR2 SVGAGI. The ends were cut back, 8 bases at V and 3 bases at J, with 14 bases in the middle.

The chain employs TRBV6-5 and TRBJ2-3; D gene unclear. Germline CDR1 and CDR2: MNHEY and SVGAGI. The CDR3 totals 14 residues. V gave up 6 bases and J gave up 5 bases, with 15 bases separating them. In DNA form, the CDR3 reads TGTGCCAGCAGGCCGACTGGATTTGAAGATACGCAGTATTTT. Translated, it gives CASRPTGFEDTQYF.

The genes are TRBV6-4 and TRBJ2-1; 12 bases line up with TRBD2. The V and J ends lost 5 bases and 10 bases, in that order; junction bases with no gene match: 9. This CDR3 has 15 residues. Germline V lookup: CDR1 MRHNA, CDR2 SNTAGT. The CDR3 loop is CASSPTSGSGGEQFF. The CDR3 bases are TGTGCCAGCAGTCCGACTAGCGGGAGTGGAGGCGAGCAGTTCTTC.

The CDR3: CASSLASFFYGYTF. The CDR3 DNA sequence: TGTGCCAGCAGCTTAGCGTCCTTCTTCTATGGCTACACCTTC. V usage is TRBV7-9 and J usage is TRBJ1-2; no reliable D call. The CDR3 contains 14 residues. Looked up from germline, CDR1 is SEHNR and CDR2 is FQNEAQ (reference sequence). The ends were cut back, 0 bases at V and 4 bases at J, with 9 bases in the middle.